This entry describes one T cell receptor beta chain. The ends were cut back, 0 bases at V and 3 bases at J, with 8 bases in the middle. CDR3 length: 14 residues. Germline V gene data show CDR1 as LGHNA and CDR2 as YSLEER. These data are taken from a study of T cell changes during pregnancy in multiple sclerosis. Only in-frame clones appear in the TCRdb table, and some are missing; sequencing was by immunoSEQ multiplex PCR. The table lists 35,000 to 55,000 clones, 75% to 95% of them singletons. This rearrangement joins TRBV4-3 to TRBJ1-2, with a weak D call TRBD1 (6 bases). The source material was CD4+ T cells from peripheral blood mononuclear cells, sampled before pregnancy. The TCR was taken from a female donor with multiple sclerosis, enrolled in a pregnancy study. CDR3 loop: CASSQEDSDYGYTF. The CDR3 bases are TGCGCCAGCAGCCAAGAGGACAGTGACTATGGCTACACCTTC.